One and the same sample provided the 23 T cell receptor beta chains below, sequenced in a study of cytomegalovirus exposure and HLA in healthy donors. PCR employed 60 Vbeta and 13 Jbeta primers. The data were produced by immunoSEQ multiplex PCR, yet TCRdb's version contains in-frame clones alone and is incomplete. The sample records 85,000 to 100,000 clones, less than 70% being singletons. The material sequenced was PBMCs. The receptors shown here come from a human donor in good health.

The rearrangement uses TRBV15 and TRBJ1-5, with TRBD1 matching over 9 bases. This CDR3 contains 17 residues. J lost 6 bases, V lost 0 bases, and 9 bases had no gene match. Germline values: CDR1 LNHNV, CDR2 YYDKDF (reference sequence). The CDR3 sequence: CATSRDRGQGISQPQHF. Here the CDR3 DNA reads TGTGCCACCAGCAGAGATAGAGGACAGGGGATAAGTCAGCCCCAGCATTTT.

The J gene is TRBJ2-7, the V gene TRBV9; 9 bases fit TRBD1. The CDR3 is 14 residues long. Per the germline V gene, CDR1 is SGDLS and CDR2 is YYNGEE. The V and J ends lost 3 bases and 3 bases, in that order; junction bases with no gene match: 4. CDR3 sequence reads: CASSEGQGGYEQYF. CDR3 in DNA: TGTGCCAGCAGCGAGGGACAGGGCGGCTACGAGCAGTACTTC.

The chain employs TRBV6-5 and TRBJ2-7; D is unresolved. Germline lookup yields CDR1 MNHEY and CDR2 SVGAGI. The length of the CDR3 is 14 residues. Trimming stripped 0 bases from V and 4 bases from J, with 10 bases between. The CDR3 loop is CASSYSENPYEQYF. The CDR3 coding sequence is TGTGCCAGCAGTTACTCCGAGAACCCGTACGAGCAGTACTTC.

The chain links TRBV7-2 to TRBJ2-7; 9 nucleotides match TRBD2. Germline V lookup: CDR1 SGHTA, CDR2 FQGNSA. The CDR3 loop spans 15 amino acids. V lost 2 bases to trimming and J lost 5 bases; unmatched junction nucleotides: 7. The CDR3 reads CASSLQAGGSDEQYF. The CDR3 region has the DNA TGTGCCAGCAGCTTACAAGCGGGGGGTTCGGACGAGCAGTACTTC.

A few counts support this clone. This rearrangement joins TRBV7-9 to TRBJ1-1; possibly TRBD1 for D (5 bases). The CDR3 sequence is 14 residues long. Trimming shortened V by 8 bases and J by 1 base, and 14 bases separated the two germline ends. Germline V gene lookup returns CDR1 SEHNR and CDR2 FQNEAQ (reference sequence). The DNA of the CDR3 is TGTGCCAGCCGTACCAGGGATGGGAACACTGAAGCTTTCTTT. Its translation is CASRTRDGNTEAFF.

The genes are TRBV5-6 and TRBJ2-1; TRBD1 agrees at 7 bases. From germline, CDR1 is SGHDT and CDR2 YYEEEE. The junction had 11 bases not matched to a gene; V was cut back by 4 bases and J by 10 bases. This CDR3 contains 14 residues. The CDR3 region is CASSQRYRGGEQFF. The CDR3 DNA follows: TGTGCCAGCAGCCAACGATACAGGGGTGGCGAGCAGTTCTTC.

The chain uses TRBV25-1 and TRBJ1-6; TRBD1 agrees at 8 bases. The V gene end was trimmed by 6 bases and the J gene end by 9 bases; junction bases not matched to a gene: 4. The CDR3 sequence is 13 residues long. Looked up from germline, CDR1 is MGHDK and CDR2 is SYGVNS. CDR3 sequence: CASRDREGSPLHF. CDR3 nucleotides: TGTGCCAGCAGGGACAGGGAGGGTTCACCCCTCCACTTT.

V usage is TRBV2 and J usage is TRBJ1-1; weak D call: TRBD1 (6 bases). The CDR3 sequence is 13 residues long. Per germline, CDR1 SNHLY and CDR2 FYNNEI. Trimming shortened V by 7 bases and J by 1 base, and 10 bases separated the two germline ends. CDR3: CASNGQPNTEAFF. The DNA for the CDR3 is TGTGCCAGCAACGGACAGCCGAACACTGAAGCTTTCTTT. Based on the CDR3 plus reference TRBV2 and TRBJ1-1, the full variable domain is EPEVTQTPSHQVTQMGQEVILRCVPISNHLYFYWYRQILGQKVEFLVSFYNNEISEKSEIFDDQFSVERPDGSNFTLKIRSTKLEDSAMYFCASNGQPNTEAFFGQGTRLTVV.

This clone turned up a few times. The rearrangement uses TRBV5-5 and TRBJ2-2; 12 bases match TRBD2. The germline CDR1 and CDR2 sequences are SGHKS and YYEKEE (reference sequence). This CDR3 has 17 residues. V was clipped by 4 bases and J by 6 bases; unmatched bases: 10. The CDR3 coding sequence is TGTGCCAGCAGCGTTTACCCGGGACTAGCGGGTTCCGGGGAGCTGTTTTTT. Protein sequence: CASSVYPGLAGSGELFF.

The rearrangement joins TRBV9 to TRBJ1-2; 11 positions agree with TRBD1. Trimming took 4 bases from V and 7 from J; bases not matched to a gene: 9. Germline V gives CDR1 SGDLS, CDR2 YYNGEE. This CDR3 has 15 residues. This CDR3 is CASSSGQGGSTGYTF. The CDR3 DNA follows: TGTGCCAGCAGCTCGGGACAGGGGGGTTCGACTGGCTACACCTTC. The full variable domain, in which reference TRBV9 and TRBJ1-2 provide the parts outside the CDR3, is DSGVTQTPKHLITATGQRVTLRCSPRSGDLSVYWYQQSLDQGLQFLIQYYNGEERAKGNILERFSAQQFPDLHSELNLSSLELGDSALYFCASSSGQGGSTGYTFGSGTRLTVV.

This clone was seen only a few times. This CDR3 reads CASSLDSQETQYF. The CDR3 bases are TGCGCCAGCAGCCTGGACAGCCAAGAGACCCAGTACTTC. This chain uses TRBV5-1 with TRBJ2-5; the D gene is possibly TRBD1 (6 bases). Trimming shortened V by 4 bases and J by 1 base, and 8 bases separated the two germline ends. CDR3 length: 13 amino acids. CDR1 SGHRS and CDR2 YFSETQ come from the germline V gene.

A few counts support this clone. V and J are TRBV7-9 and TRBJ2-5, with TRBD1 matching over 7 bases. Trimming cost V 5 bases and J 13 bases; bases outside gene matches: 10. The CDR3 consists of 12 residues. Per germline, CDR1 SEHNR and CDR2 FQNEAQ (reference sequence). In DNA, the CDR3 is TGTGCCAGCAGCCAGACCCGGGACAGCCCGTACTTC. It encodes CASSQTRDSPYF.

The CDR3 DNA reads as TGTGCCAGCAGCGGGACAGCTTACTCTGGAAACACCATATATTTT. Translated, it gives CASSGTAYSGNTIYF. The chain carries TRBV9 and TRBJ1-3; possible D gene TRBD1, 6 bases. The V end lost 3 bases, the J end lost 0 bases, and 10 bases lay between the germline ends. This CDR3 has 15 amino acids. The V gene's germline CDR1 is SGDLS and CDR2 YYNGEE.

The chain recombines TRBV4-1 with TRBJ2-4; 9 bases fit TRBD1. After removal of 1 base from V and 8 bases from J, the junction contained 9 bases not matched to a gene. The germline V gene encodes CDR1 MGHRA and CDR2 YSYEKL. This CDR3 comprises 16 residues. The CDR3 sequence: CASSQVVDRGIDIQYF. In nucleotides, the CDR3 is TGCGCCAGCAGCCAAGTAGTGGACAGGGGAATAGACATTCAGTACTTC.

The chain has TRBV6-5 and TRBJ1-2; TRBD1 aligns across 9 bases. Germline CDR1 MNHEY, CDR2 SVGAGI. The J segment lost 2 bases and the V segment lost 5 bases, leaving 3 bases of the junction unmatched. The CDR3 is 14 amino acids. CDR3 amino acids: CASSRGQGNYGYTF. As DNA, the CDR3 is TGTGCCAGCAGTCGGGGACAGGGAAACTATGGCTACACCTTC.

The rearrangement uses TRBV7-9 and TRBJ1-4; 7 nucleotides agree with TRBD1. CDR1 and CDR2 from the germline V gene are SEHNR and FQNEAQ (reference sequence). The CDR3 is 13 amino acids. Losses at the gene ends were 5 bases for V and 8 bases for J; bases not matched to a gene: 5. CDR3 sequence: CASSATGREKLFF. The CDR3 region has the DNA TGTGCCAGCAGCGCGACAGGGAGAGAAAAACTGTTTTTT.

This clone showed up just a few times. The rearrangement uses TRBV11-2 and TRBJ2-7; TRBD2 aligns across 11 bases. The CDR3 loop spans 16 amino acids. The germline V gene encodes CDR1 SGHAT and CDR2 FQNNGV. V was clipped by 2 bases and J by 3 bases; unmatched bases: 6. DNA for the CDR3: TGTGCCAGCAGCTTACTAGCGGGGGGTGGTTACTACGAGCAGTACTTC. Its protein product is CASSLLAGGGYYEQYF. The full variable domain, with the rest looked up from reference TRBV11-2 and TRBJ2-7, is EAGVAQSPRYKIIEKRQSVAFWCNPISGHATLYWYQQILGQGPKLLIQFQNNGVVDDSQLPKDRFSAERLKGVDSTLKIQPAKLEDSAVYLCASSLLAGGGYYEQYFGPGTRLTVT.

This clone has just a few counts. The CDR3 DNA reads TGTGCCAGCAGCCTAGGACTAGCGGGGGTTTCGGAGACCCAGTACTTC. Translation: CASSLGLAGVSETQYF. The chain joins TRBV7-9 to TRBJ2-5; 13 positions agree with TRBD2. V was pared by 5 bases and J by 5 bases, with 8 bases of the junction left unmatched. Germline V gene lookup returns CDR1 SEHNR and CDR2 FQNEAQ (reference sequence). The CDR3 runs 16 residues.

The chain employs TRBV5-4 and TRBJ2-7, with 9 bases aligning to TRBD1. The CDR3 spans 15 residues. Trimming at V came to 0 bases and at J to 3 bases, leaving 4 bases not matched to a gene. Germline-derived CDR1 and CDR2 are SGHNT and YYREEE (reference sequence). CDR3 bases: TGTGCCAGCAGCTTGGACGGGACAGGGAACTACGAGCAGTACTTC. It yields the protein CASSLDGTGNYEQYF. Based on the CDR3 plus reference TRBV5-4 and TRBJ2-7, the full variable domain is ETGVTQSPTHLIKTRGQQVTLRCSSQSGHNTVSWYQQALGQGPQFIFQYYREEENGRGNFPPRFSGLQFPNYSSELNVNALELDDSALYLCASSLDGTGNYEQYFGPGTRLTVT.

The CDR3 region is CAINPRENTEAFF. The CDR3 DNA reads TGTGCCATCAATCCCAGGGAGAACACTGAAGCTTTCTTT. V and J are TRBV10-3 and TRBJ1-1; perhaps TRBD1 as D (5 bases). The CDR3 covers 13 residues. Germline assignment: CDR1 ENHRY and CDR2 SYGVKD. Deletions cut 7 bases from V and 1 base from J, with 10 bases between.

The CDR3 coding sequence is TGTGCCAGCAGCCAAGACGGGACGGAGGGGAACACCATATATTTT. This translates into CASSQDGTEGNTIYF. The chain employs TRBV4-2 and TRBJ1-3, with D maybe TRBD1 (5 bases). Between the trimmed V and J ends, which lost 0 bases and 7 bases, there was a span of 13 bases. From germline, CDR1 is LGHNA and CDR2 YNFKEQ. The CDR3 is made up of 15 amino acids.

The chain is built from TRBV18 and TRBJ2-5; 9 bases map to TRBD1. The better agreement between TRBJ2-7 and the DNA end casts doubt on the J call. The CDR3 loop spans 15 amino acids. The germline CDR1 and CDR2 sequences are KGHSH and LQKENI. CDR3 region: CASSPRDRASSEQYF. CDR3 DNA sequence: TGTGCCAGCTCCCCCAGGGACAGGGCCTCTTCCGAGCAGTACTTC.

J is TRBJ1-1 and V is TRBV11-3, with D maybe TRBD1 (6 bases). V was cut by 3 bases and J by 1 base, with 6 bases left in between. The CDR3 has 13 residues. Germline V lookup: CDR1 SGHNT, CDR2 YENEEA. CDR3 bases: TGTGCCAGCAGCTTGGGACAGAACACTGAAGCTTTCTTT. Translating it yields CASSLGQNTEAFF.